The sequence of this T cell receptor beta chain was determined in a study of blood T cell repertoires in COVID-19. Study details: Samples came from the United States, Italy and Spain, spanning acute and convalescent COVID-19. T cells, B-cell-depleted T cells, or PBMCs provided the cDNA or gDNA that served as material.

Germline V lookup: CDR1 MNHEY, CDR2 SVGEGT. Trimming took 2 bases from V and 6 from J, leaving 11 bases between them. CDR3 length: 13 residues. Authors' analysis steps: Amplification of reference gene primers was used by the study to estimate nucleated cell counts. Method: immunoSEQ multiplex PCR; TCRdb's copy keeps in-frame clones and lacks some. V, J and clone size are those of that table, while D and trimming were read from the DNA. In the table there are 160,000 or so clones, 87% of which are singletons. The rearrangement joins TRBV6-2 or TRBV6-3 to TRBJ2-7, with a possible D match to TRBD1 (6 bases). This TCR derives from a woman aged 45-65 years with acute or convalescent COVID-19. The material sequenced was peripheral blood. The CDR3 here is CASSYRDTSEQYF. Here the CDR3 DNA reads TGTGCCAGCAGTTACCGGGACACGTCCGAGCAGTACTTC.